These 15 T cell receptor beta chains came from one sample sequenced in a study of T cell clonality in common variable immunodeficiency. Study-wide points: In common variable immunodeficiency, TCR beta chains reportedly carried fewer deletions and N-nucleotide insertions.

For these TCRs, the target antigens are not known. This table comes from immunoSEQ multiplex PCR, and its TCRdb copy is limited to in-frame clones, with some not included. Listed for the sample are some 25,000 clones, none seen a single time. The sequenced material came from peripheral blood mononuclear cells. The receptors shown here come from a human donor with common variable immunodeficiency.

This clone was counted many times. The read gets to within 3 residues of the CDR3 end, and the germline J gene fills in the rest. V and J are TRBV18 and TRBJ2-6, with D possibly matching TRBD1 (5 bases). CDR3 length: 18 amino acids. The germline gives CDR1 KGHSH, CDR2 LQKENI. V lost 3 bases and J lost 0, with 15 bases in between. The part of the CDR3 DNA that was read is TGTGCCAGCTCACCCCTTGTGACAGTTTTCTCTGGGGCCAACGTC. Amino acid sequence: CASSPLVTVFSGANV. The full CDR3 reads CASSPLVTVFSGANVLTF.

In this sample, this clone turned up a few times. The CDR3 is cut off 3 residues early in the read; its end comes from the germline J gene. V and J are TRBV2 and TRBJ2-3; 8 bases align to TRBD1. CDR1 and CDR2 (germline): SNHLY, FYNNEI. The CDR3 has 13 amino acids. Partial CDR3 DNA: TGTGCCAGCAGTGAAGGCAGGGGGCTGGCG. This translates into CASSEGRGLA. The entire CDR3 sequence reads CASSEGRGLAQYF.

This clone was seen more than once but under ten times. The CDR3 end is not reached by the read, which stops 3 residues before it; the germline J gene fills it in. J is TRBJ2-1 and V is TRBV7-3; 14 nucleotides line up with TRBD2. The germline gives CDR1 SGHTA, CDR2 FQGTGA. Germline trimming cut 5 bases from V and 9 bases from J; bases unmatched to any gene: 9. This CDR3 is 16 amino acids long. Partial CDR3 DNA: TGTGCCAGCAGCCAGCCGGGACTAGCGGGAGTCGGTGAG. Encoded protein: CASSQPGLAGVGE. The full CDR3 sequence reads CASSQPGLAGVGEQFF.

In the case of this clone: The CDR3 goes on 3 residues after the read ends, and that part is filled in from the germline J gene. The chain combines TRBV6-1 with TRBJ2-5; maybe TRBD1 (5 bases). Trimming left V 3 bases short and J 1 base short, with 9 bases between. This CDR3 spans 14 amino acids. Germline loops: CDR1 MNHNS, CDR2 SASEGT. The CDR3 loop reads CASSDGHFQETQYF. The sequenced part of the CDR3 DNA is TGTGCCAGCAGTGACGGACACTTCCAAGAGACC.

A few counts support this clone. The CDR3 is CASSLASGIGETQYF. CDR3 DNA, as far as it was read: TGTGCCAGCAGCTTAGCTAGCGGGATAGGTGAGACC. The rearrangement links TRBV7-3 to TRBJ2-5; 9 bases match TRBD2. The read ends 3 residues before the CDR3 terminus; that terminus is restored from the germline J gene. J gave up 5 bases and V 2 bases, and 6 bases lay outside the gene matches. CDR3 length equals 15 residues. Germline V gene data show CDR1 as SGHTA and CDR2 as FQGTGA.

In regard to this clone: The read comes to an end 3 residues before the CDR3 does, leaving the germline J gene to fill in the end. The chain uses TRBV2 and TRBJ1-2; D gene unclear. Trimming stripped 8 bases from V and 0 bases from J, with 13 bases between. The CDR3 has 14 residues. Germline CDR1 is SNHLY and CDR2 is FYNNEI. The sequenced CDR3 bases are TGTGCCAGCGAATTCAGTCAGTCTAACTATGGC. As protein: CASEFSQSNYG. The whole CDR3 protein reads CASEFSQSNYGYTF.

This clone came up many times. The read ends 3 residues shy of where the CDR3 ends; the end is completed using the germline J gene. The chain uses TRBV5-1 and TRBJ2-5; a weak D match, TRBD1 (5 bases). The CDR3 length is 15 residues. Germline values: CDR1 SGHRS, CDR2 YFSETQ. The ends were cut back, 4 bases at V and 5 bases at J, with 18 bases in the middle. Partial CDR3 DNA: TGCGCCAGCAGCAGCCGGGCAGGGTTCTTCGAGACC. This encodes CASSSRAGFFET. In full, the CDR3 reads CASSSRAGFFETQYF. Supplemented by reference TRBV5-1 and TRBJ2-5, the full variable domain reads KAGVTQTPRYLIKTRGQQVTLSCSPISGHRSVSWYQQTPGQGLQFLFEYFSETQRNKGNFPGRFSGRQFSNSRSEMNVSTLELGDSALYLCASSSRAGFFETQYFGPGTRLLVL.

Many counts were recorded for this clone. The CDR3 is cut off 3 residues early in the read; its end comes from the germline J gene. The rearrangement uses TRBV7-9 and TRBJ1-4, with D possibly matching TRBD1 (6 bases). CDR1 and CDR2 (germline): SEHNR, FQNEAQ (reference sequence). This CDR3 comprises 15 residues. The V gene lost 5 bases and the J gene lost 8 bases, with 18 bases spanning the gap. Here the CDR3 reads CASSPGAGAREKLFF. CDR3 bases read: TGTGCCAGCAGCCCCGGGGCAGGGGCGCGAGAAAAA.

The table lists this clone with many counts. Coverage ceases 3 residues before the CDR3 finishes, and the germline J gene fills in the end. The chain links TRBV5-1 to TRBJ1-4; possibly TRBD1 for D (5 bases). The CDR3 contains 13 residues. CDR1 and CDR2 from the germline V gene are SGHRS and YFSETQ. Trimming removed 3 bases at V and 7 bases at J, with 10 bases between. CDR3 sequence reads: CASSSGEGEKLFF. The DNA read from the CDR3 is TGCGCCAGCAGCTCGGGGGAGGGTGAAAAA. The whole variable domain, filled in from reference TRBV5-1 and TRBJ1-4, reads KAGVTQTPRYLIKTRGQQVTLSCSPISGHRSVSWYQQTPGQGLQFLFEYFSETQRNKGNFPGRFSGRQFSNSRSEMNVSTLELGDSALYLCASSSGEGEKLFFGSGTQLSVL.

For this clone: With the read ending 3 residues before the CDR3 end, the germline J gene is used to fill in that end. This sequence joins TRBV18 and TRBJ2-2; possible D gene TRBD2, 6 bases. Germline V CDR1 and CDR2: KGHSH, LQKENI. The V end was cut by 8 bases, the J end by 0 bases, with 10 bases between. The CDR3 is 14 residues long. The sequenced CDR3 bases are TGTGCCAGCGCCACTAGCACGAACACCGGGGAG. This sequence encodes CASATSTNTGE. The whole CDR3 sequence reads CASATSTNTGELFF.

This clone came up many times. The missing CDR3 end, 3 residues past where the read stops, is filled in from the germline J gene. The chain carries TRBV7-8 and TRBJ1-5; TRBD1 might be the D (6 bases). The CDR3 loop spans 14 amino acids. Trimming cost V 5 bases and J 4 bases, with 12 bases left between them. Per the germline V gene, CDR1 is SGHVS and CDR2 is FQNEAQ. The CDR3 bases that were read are TGTGCCAGCAGCAGATACAGGGAAAATCAGCCC. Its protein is CASSRYRENQP. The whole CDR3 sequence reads CASSRYRENQPQHF.

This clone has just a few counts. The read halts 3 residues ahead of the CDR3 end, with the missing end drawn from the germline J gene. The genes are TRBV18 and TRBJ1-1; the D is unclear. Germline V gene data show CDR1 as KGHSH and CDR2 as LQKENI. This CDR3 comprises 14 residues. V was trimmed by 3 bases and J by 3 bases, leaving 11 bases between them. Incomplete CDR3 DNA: TGTGCCAGCTCACCGGGCCTACTGGACACTGAA. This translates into CASSPGLLDTE. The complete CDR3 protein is CASSPGLLDTEAFF.

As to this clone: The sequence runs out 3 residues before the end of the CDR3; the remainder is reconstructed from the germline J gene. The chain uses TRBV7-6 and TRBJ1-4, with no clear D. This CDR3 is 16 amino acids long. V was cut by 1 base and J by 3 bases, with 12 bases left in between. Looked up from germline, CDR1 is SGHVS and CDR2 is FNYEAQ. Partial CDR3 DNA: TGTGCCAGCAGCTTAGTGCCGATGCAGGCTAATGAAAAA. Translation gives CASSLVPMQANEK. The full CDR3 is CASSLVPMQANEKLFF.

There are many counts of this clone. This CDR3 reads CASSLARTGGGYTF. The DNA read from the CDR3 is TGTGCCAGCAGCTTAGCGAGGACAGGGGGAGGC. This chain connects TRBV7-6 to TRBJ1-2, with TRBD1 identical over 10 bases. With the read ending 3 residues before the CDR3 end, the germline J gene is used to fill in that end. CDR3 length equals 14 residues. Per germline, CDR1 SGHVS and CDR2 FNYEAQ. The whole variable domain, remainder taken from reference TRBV7-6 and TRBJ1-2, is GAGVSQSPRYKVTKRGQDVALRCDPISGHVSLYWYRQALGQGPEFLTYFNYEAQQDKSGLPNDRFSAERPEGSISTLTIQRTEQRDSAMYRCASSLARTGGGYTFGSGTRLTVV.

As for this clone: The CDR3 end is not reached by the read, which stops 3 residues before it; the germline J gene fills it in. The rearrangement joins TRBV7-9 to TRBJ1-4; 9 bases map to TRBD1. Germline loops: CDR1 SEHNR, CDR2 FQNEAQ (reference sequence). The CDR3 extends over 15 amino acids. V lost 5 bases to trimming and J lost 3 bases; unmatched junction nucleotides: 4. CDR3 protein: CASSPDRGANEKLFF. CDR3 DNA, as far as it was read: TGTGCCAGCAGCCCCGACAGGGGGGCTAATGAAAAA.